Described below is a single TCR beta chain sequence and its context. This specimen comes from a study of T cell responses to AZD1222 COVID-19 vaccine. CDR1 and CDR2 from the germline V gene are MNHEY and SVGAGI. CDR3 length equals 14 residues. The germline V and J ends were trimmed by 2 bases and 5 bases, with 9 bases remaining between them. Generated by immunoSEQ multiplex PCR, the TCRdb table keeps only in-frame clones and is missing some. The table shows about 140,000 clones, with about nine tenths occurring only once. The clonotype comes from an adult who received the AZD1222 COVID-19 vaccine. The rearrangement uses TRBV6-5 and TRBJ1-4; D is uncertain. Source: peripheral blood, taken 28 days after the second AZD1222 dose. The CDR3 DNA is TGTGCCAGCAGTTACAGGCGCCCAAATGAAAAACTGTTTTTT. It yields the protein CASSYRRPNEKLFF.